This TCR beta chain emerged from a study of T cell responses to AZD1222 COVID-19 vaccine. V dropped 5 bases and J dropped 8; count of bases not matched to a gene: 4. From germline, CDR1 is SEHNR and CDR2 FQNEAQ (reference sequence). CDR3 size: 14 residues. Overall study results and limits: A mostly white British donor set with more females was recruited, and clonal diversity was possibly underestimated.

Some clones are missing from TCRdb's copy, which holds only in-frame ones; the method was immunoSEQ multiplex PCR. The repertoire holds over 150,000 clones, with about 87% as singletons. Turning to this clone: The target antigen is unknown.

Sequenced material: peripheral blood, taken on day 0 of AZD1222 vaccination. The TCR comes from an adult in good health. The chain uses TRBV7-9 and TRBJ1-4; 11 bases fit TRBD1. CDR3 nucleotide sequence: TGTGCCAGCAGCAGAGGGACAGGGGGGGAAAAACTGTTTTTT. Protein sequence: CASSRGTGGEKLFF.